This entry is about one TCR beta chain. Its cognate antigen is unknown. These data belong to a study of T-cell memory formation after mild COVID-19. Study-level information: Largely, the TCR clusters proved donor specific. Overall study results and limits: Contracting clones from day 15 to 85 showed balanced CD4/CD8; later expanders favored CD4+.

There are 15 residues in the CDR3. Between the trimmed V and J ends, which lost 3 bases and 2 bases, there was a span of 15 bases. Germline V CDR1 and CDR2: SGHRS, YFSETQ. Via MiXCR, TCRdb re-called the 5' RACE reads, giving one row per CDR3 protein. The table has fewer than 250,000 distinct CDR3 sequences, about a sixth seen once. The gene calls are TRBV5-1 and TRBJ2-7, with D tentatively TRBD1 (6 bases). The clonotype originates from an adult woman who had mild COVID-19 (a few samples of this study predate the infection). Cell type and time point are not known. Sequencing was performed on PBMCs or a T cell subset sorted from them (not recorded which). The CDR3 nucleotides read TGCGCCAGCAGCTCCTCGGCCGGGACAACCTACGAGCAGTACTTC. It specifies CASSSSAGTTYEQYF.